This T cell receptor (beta chain) came from a study of CD8 T cells in ankylosing spondylitis. The study, taken as a whole, reports: Reports say disease-linked clones showed up significantly more in matched ankylosing spondylitis synovial fluid. About 8 highly homologous variants made up a TCR beta motif that seemed to typify ankylosing spondylitis blood.

The germline V gene encodes CDR1 SNHLY and CDR2 FYNNEI. Germline trimming cut 2 bases from V and 3 bases from J; bases unmatched to any gene: 1. The CDR3 runs to 16 residues. TCRdb used MiXCR to reprocess the 5' RACE reads, holding one entry per CDR3 protein. Among around 250,000 distinct CDR3 sequences, 15% to 20% were seen once, and the ten largest hold less than 35%. This clonotype appeared a few times. Antigen unknown. J is TRBJ2-1 and V is TRBV2, with TRBD2 matching 13 bases. This clonotype originated in a male donor with ankylosing spondylitis or in good health (not recorded which). The sample comprised blood, either unsorted or a sorted T cell fraction (not recorded which). DNA for the CDR3: TGTGCCAGCAGTGAAACTAGCGGGAGGGTCTACAATGAGCAGTTCTTC. As protein: CASSETSGRVYNEQFF.